What follows are 4 T cell receptor beta chains derived from one specimen sequenced in a study of Tregs in tolerant kidney transplant recipients. The data were produced by immunoSEQ multiplex PCR, yet TCRdb's version contains in-frame clones alone and is incomplete. In the table there are approximately 69,000 clones, about 88% of which are singletons. Sequenced material: CD4+ T cells from blood, taken before the transplant. These receptor sequences come from a human donor who received a combined kidney and bone marrow transplant.

The chain combines TRBV28 with TRBJ2-2; the D is unclear. Trimming cost V 5 bases and J 6 bases, with 7 bases left between them. The germline V gene encodes CDR1 MDHEN and CDR2 SYDVKM. The CDR3 length is 12 residues. In DNA, the CDR3 is TGTGCCAGCAGTGTTCCGTCCGGGGAGCTGTTTTTT. Protein: CASSVPSGELFF.

The V call is TRBV2, the J call TRBJ2-5, with TRBD1 matching over 8 bases. Losses at the gene ends were 6 bases for V and 3 bases for J; bases not matched to a gene: 0. CDR3 length: 12 residues. Germline V gene data show CDR1 as SNHLY and CDR2 as FYNNEI. The CDR3 DNA reads TGTGCCAGCAGGACAGGGGAAGAGACCCAGTACTTC. It codes for CASRTGEETQYF.

This chain joins TRBV4-2 and TRBJ2-3; D not certain. V lost 1 base and J 2 bases, leaving 16 bases between the germline ends. Germline V gene data show CDR1 as LGHNA and CDR2 as YNFKEQ. The CDR3 extends over 17 amino acids. CDR3 protein: CASSQGSGSRDTDTQYF. The DNA of the CDR3 is TGTGCCAGCAGCCAAGGGTCCGGGTCACGAGACACAGATACGCAGTATTTT.

Written as DNA, the CDR3 is TGCGCCAGCAGCCCACTAGCAGCTCTTTACAATGAGCAGTTCTTC. The encoded protein is CASSPLAALYNEQFF. The V and J genes are TRBV4-1 and TRBJ2-1; D perhaps matches TRBD2 (6 bases). Germline V gene data show CDR1 as MGHRA and CDR2 as YSYEKL. CDR3 length: 15 amino acids. V was trimmed by 4 bases and J by 4 bases, leaving 14 bases between them.